These T cell receptor beta chains were read from a single sample in a study of cytomegalovirus exposure and HLA in healthy donors. The method was immunoSEQ multiplex PCR; TCRdb's version includes in-frame clones alone and lacks a portion of them. The repertoire holds some 110,000 clones, with approximately 69% as singletons. Sequenced sample: PBMCs. These receptors all come from a man aged 30 to 45 in good health and CMV-seronegative. CDR3s include the opening cysteine and the closing phenylalanine or tryptophan. A D gene is named only where the DNA matches it firmly. Size is stated for part of the rows, as once, few or many counts, or as a class when the clone is expanded.

V gene: TRBV6-6; J gene: TRBJ1-1; D gene: -; clone size: -; CDR3 length: 14; CDR3 DNA: TGTGCCAGCAGTTTAGGACAGATGAACACTGAAGCTTTCTTT; CDR3 protein: CASSLGQMNTEAFF
V gene: TRBV6-1; J gene: TRBJ2-1; D gene: TRBD1; clone size: -; CDR3 length: 16; CDR3 DNA: TGTGCCAGCAGTGAAGATCACAGGGGTACCTACAATGAGCAGTTCTTC; CDR3 protein: CASSEDHRGTYNEQFF
V gene: TRBV6-1; J gene: TRBJ1-1; D gene: -; clone size: few; CDR3 length: 12; CDR3 DNA: TGTGCCAGCGGATCAAGGGGGACTGAAGCTTTCTTT; CDR3 protein: CASGSRGTEAFF
V gene: TRBV7-2; J gene: TRBJ1-5; D gene: TRBD1; clone size: -; CDR3 length: 15; CDR3 DNA: TGTGCCAGCAGCTCCCGGACAGGGGGTAATCAGCCCCAGCATTTT; CDR3 protein: CASSSRTGGNQPQHF
V gene: TRBV11-1; J gene: TRBJ2-7; D gene: -; clone size: few; CDR3 length: 15; CDR3 DNA: TGTGCCAGCAGCTTAGCGGGTACCGGGATCTACGAGCAGTACTTC; CDR3 protein: CASSLAGTGIYEQYF
V gene: TRBV5-4; J gene: TRBJ2-2; D gene: TRBD1; clone size: -; CDR3 length: 15; CDR3 DNA: TGTGCCAGCAGCTTGCCCACAGGGGGCACCGGGGAGCTGTTTTTT; CDR3 protein: CASSLPTGGTGELFF
V gene: TRBV7-2; J gene: TRBJ2-5; D gene: TRBD1; clone size: -; CDR3 length: 19; CDR3 DNA: TGTGCCAGCAGCGCACGGACAGGGACGGGTACTCGGGGACAAGAGACCCAGTACTTC; CDR3 protein: CASSARTGTGTRGQETQYF
V gene: TRBV7-2; J gene: TRBJ1-2; D gene: -; clone size: few; CDR3 length: 14; CDR3 DNA: TGTGCCAGCAGCTTACAGGAAACCTCCTATGGCTACACCTTC; CDR3 protein: CASSLQETSYGYTF
V gene: TRBV19; J gene: TRBJ2-1; D gene: -; clone size: few; CDR3 length: 14; CDR3 DNA: TGTGCCAGTAGTTCACAGGGCCCCTACAATGAGCAGTTCTTC; CDR3 protein: CASSSQGPYNEQFF
V gene: TRBV28; J gene: TRBJ1-2; D gene: TRBD1; clone size: -; CDR3 length: 14; CDR3 DNA: TGTGCCAGCAGTTTTGCCGGGACAGGGTCTGGCTACACCTTC; CDR3 protein: CASSFAGTGSGYTF
V gene: TRBV4-1; J gene: TRBJ1-1; D gene: -; clone size: few; CDR3 length: 17; CDR3 DNA: TGCGCCAGCAGCCAAGGCCAGGACAGACTCATGAACACTGAAGCTTTCTTT; CDR3 protein: CASSQGQDRLMNTEAFF
V gene: TRBV28; J gene: TRBJ1-5; D gene: TRBD1; clone size: -; CDR3 length: 18; CDR3 DNA: TGTGCCAGCAGTTTAATCAATTGGGACAGGGAGGGCAATCAGCCCCAGCATTTT; CDR3 protein: CASSLINWDREGNQPQHF
V gene: TRBV11-3; J gene: TRBJ2-1; D gene: -; clone size: -; CDR3 length: 13; CDR3 DNA: TGTGCCAGCAACCCCAGCTCCTACAATGAGCAGTTCTTC; CDR3 protein: CASNPSSYNEQFF
V gene: TRBV29-1; J gene: TRBJ2-7; D gene: -; clone size: -; CDR3 length: 14; CDR3 DNA: TGCAGCAACCATCCGGGGGACCTCTCCTACGAGCAGTACTTC; CDR3 protein: CSNHPGDLSYEQYF
V gene: TRBV4-3; J gene: TRBJ2-7; D gene: TRBD1; clone size: -; CDR3 length: 15; CDR3 DNA: TGCGCCAGCAGCCAAGGCCTGGGACAGTCCTACGAGCAGTACTTC; CDR3 protein: CASSQGLGQSYEQYF
V gene: TRBV5-4; J gene: TRBJ1-4; D gene: -; clone size: few; CDR3 length: 15; CDR3 DNA: TGTGCCAGCAGCTTGTCCCGGGGAACTAATGAAAAACTGTTTTTT; CDR3 protein: CASSLSRGTNEKLFF
V gene: TRBV16; J gene: TRBJ1-2; D gene: -; clone size: few; CDR3 length: 18; CDR3 DNA: TGTGCCAGCAGCCTACATGTTACAGCTCCCGCCGTTGGGCGCGGCTACACCTTC; CDR3 protein: CASSLHVTAPAVGRGYTF
V gene: TRBV2; J gene: TRBJ1-4; D gene: -; clone size: -; CDR3 length: 17; CDR3 DNA: TGTGCCGGCAGTGATTCGATCCAGATTGCAACTAATGAAAAACTGTTTTTT; CDR3 protein: CAGSDSIQIATNEKLFF
V gene: TRBV29-1; J gene: TRBJ2-1; D gene: TRBD1; clone size: few; CDR3 length: 17; CDR3 DNA: TGCAGCGTTGAAGGGCGGGATCGGGACAGGGCCTACAATGAGCAGTTCTTC; CDR3 protein: CSVEGRDRDRAYNEQFF
V gene: TRBV29-1; J gene: TRBJ1-1; D gene: TRBD1; clone size: few; CDR3 length: 13; CDR3 DNA: TGCAGCGTTCCGGGACAGGGGCTGCCTGAAGCTTTCTTT; CDR3 protein: CSVPGQGLPEAFF
V gene: TRBV9; J gene: TRBJ2-5; D gene: -; clone size: -; CDR3 length: 16; CDR3 DNA: TGTGCCAGCAGCGTATGGGGGGCAGGGGGCCAAGAGACCCAGTACTTC; CDR3 protein: CASSVWGAGGQETQYF
V gene: TRBV11-2; J gene: TRBJ2-2; D gene: -; clone size: -; CDR3 length: 15; CDR3 DNA: TGTGCCAGCAGCAATGACAATACGAACACCGGGGAGCTGTTTTTT; CDR3 protein: CASSNDNTNTGELFF
V gene: TRBV2; J gene: TRBJ1-5; D gene: TRBD1; clone size: -; CDR3 length: 15; CDR3 DNA: TGTGCCAGCAGTGAGGCAGGGGGGAGCAATCAGCCCCAGCATTTT; CDR3 protein: CASSEAGGSNQPQHF
V gene: TRBV29-1; J gene: TRBJ2-7; D gene: -; clone size: few; CDR3 length: 14; CDR3 DNA: TGCAGCGTGGACTCAGGGACTCAAGGATACGAGCAGTACTTC; CDR3 protein: CSVDSGTQGYEQYF
V gene: TRBV19; J gene: TRBJ2-6; D gene: -; clone size: -; CDR3 length: 17; CDR3 DNA: TGTGCCAGTAGTATAGTTGGAGGGAAATCCGGGGCCAACGGCCTGACTTTC; CDR3 protein: CASSIVGGKSGANGLTF
V gene: TRBV29-1; J gene: TRBJ1-4; D gene: TRBD1; clone size: -; CDR3 length: 15; CDR3 DNA: TGCAGCGTTGAAGTACAGGGGGGGGCTAATGAAAAACTGTTTTTT; CDR3 protein: CSVEVQGGANEKLFF
V gene: TRBV5-4; J gene: TRBJ2-1; D gene: -; clone size: few; CDR3 length: 13; CDR3 DNA: TGTGCCAGCAGCTTGGCCCGCGGGAATGAGCAGTTCTTC; CDR3 protein: CASSLARGNEQFF
V gene: TRBV7-3; J gene: TRBJ2-1; D gene: -; clone size: -; CDR3 length: 14; CDR3 DNA: TGTGCCAGCAGCTTAAACTCCGCGAGCAATGAGCAGTTCTTC; CDR3 protein: CASSLNSASNEQFF
V gene: TRBV4-2; J gene: TRBJ1-5; D gene: TRBD1; clone size: -; CDR3 length: 15; CDR3 DNA: TGTGCCAGCAGCCAGGGGACAGGGGGGAATCAGCCCCAGCATTTT; CDR3 protein: CASSQGTGGNQPQHF
V gene: TRBV5-5; J gene: TRBJ2-3; D gene: -; clone size: -; CDR3 length: 13; CDR3 DNA: TGTGCCAGCAGCTTGAGTACTTTGGATACGCAGTATTTT; CDR3 protein: CASSLSTLDTQYF
V gene: TRBV10-2; J gene: TRBJ2-1; D gene: -; clone size: -; CDR3 length: 15; CDR3 DNA: TGCGCCACCTCACCCCCGGGGAGCTCCTACAATGAGCAGTTCTTC; CDR3 protein: CATSPPGSSYNEQFF
V gene: TRBV7-2; J gene: TRBJ2-7; D gene: TRBD2; clone size: -; CDR3 length: 17; CDR3 DNA: TGTGCCAGCAGCTTATACCGCGGCGGGAGCTTGGCCTACGAGCAGTACTTC; CDR3 protein: CASSLYRGGSLAYEQYF
V gene: TRBV2; J gene: TRBJ2-6; D gene: -; clone size: once; CDR3 length: 19; CDR3 DNA: TGTGCCAGCAGTCCTCAAGGCAGAGTAGGACACTCTGGGGCTAACGTCCTGACTTTC; CDR3 protein: CASSPQGRVGHSGANVLTF
V gene: TRBV28; J gene: TRBJ2-7; D gene: TRBD1; clone size: once; CDR3 length: 14; CDR3 DNA: TGTGCCAGCAGGCGTACCGGGACAGGGGACGAGCAGTACTTC; CDR3 protein: CASRRTGTGDEQYF
V gene: TRBV19; J gene: TRBJ2-1; D gene: TRBD2; clone size: -; CDR3 length: 15; CDR3 DNA: TGTGCCAGTAGCACCGGGACTAGCAGGTCCCATGAGCAGTTCTTC; CDR3 protein: CASSTGTSRSHEQFF
V gene: TRBV5-1; J gene: TRBJ2-3; D gene: TRBD2; clone size: few; CDR3 length: 14; CDR3 DNA: TGCGCCAGCAGCTTGCGGGAGGGTGGAGATACGCAGTATTTT; CDR3 protein: CASSLREGGDTQYF
V gene: TRBV2; J gene: TRBJ2-5; D gene: -; clone size: once; CDR3 length: 14; CDR3 DNA: TGTGCCAGCAGTGAGCAACAGGGCCAAGAGACCCAGTACTTC; CDR3 protein: CASSEQQGQETQYF
V gene: TRBV19; J gene: TRBJ1-1; D gene: TRBD1; clone size: few; CDR3 length: 15; CDR3 DNA: TGTGCCAGTACTTCGACAGGGTCCGCGAACACTGAAGCTTTCTTT; CDR3 protein: CASTSTGSANTEAFF
V gene: TRBV7-3; J gene: TRBJ2-5; D gene: TRBD2; clone size: -; CDR3 length: 11; CDR3 DNA: TGTGCCAGCAGCAGCGGGGGGCCAAAGTACTTC; CDR3 protein: CASSSGGPKYF
V gene: TRBV7-9; J gene: TRBJ1-4; D gene: -; clone size: -; CDR3 length: 17; CDR3 DNA: TGTGCCAGCAGCGAATTTTACCAGGGAGGCACTAATGAAAAACTGTTTTTT; CDR3 protein: CASSEFYQGGTNEKLFF
V gene: TRBV7-7; J gene: TRBJ2-7; D gene: TRBD2; clone size: -; CDR3 length: 17; CDR3 DNA: TGTGCTAGCAGCTCCCGGCTCGGGCTAGCGGGAGTCCGCGAGCAGTACTTC; CDR3 protein: CASSSRLGLAGVREQYF
V gene: TRBV25-1; J gene: TRBJ2-1; D gene: TRBD1; clone size: -; CDR3 length: 14; CDR3 DNA: TGTGCCAGCAGTGCGGGGACAGTTGACAATGAGCAGTTCTTC; CDR3 protein: CASSAGTVDNEQFF